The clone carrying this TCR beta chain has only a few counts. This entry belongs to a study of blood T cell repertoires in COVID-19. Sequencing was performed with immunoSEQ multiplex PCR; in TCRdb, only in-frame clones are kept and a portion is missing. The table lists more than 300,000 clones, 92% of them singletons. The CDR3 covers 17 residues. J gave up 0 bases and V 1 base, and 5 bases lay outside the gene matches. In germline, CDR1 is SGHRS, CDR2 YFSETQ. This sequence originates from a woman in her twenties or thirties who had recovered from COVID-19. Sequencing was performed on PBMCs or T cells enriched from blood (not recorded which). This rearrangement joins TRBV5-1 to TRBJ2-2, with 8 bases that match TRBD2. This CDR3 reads CASSLKRGLSNTGELFF. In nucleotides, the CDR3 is TGCGCCAGCAGCTTGAAGCGGGGGCTCTCGAACACCGGGGAGCTGTTTTTT.